The 14 T cell receptor beta chains presented below share a single source sample, sequenced in a study of CD8+CD57+ T cells in acquired aplastic anemia. All sequencing subjects had displayed CD8+CD57+ cell expansion on flow cytometry. Genomic DNA templated the TCR beta VDJ and CDR3 profiling. TCRdb reprocessed the reads with MiXCR, giving one entry per CDR3 protein. The sample lists under 500,000 distinct CDR3 sequences; around 32% were seen once. The source material was sorted CD4+, CD8+, or CD8+CD57+ T cells (not recorded which) from PBMCs. Receptors originate from a human donor with aplastic anemia.

At least ten counts were recorded for this clonotype. The V call is TRBV9, the J call TRBJ1-2; D perhaps matches TRBD1 (5 bases). CDR1 is SGDLS and CDR2 is YYNGEE in the germline V gene. The CDR3 sequence is 16 residues long. V was pared by 0 bases and J by 0 bases, with 12 bases between. The DNA of the CDR3 is TGTGCCAGCAGCGTAGGAAAGGGGAAGGCTAACTATGGCTACACCTTC. Its protein product is CASSVGKGKANYGYTF.

This clonotype has a count of ten or more. The DNA for the CDR3 is TGCAGTGCTACGGGACAGGGCAATCAGCCCCAGCATTTT. Translated, it gives CSATGQGNQPQHF. The V call is TRBV20-1, the J call TRBJ1-5, with 8 bases fitting TRBD1. Germline V gene sequence: CDR1 DFQATT, CDR2 SNEGSKA (reference sequence). The V segment lost 4 bases and the J segment 2 bases; nucleotides outside the gene matches: 1. The CDR3 totals 13 residues.

This clonotype was found many times. The chain recombines TRBV5-6 with TRBJ1-2, with no clear D. Trimming took 4 bases from V and 7 from J, leaving 11 bases between them. Looked up from germline, CDR1 is SGHDT and CDR2 is YYEEEE. This CDR3 spans 12 amino acids. In DNA, the CDR3 is TGTGCCAGCAGCGCTGCTCTCGTTGGCTACACCTTC. Residues: CASSAALVGYTF.

The chain links TRBV19 to TRBJ1-5; 12 positions match TRBD1. The CDR3 length is 17 residues. V shed 6 bases and J 6 bases; nucleotides not matched to a gene: 12. Germline V gene lookup returns CDR1 LNHDA and CDR2 SQIVND (reference sequence). The DNA for the CDR3 is TGTGCCAGTAGGCCGAGAGGGGGACAGGGGGCCGTTCAGCCCCAGCATTTT. Its protein product is CASRPRGGQGAVQPQHF.

CDR3 bases: TGTGCCAGCAGCTCCAACAGTGGGCCGAACTACGAGCAGTACTTC. This codes for CASSSNSGPNYEQYF. The J gene is TRBJ2-7, the V gene TRBV7-9, with D uncertain. CDR3 size: 15 residues. Germline CDR1 SEHNR, CDR2 FQNEAQ (reference sequence). Deletions cut 4 bases from V and 3 bases from J, with 16 bases between.

This clonotype was recorded a few times. The genes are TRBV5-1 and TRBJ1-1; TRBD1 matches at 8 bases. The CDR3 extends over 16 amino acids. CDR1 SGHRS and CDR2 YFSETQ come from the germline V gene. The junction had 9 bases not matched to a gene; V was cut back by 2 bases and J by 3 bases. The CDR3 coding sequence is TGCGCCAGCAGCTTACCTGGGACAGGTGACGACACTGAAGCTTTCTTT. The encoded protein is CASSLPGTGDDTEAFF.

This clonotype appeared a few times. V is TRBV25-1 and J is TRBJ1-2; 8 bases align to TRBD1. With 5 bases clipped from V and 6 bases from J, the junction kept 14 bases outside the gene matches. CDR1 is MGHDK and CDR2 is SYGVNS in the germline V gene. The CDR3 has 16 residues. The CDR3: CASSPGGWDSTNGYTF. The CDR3 DNA follows: TGTGCCAGCAGTCCAGGGGGCTGGGACAGCACTAATGGCTACACCTTC.

This clonotype was observed a few times. It may be a read error: a sequence one base away is much more abundant. The chain joins TRBV7-6 to TRBJ1-4; D uncertain. The germline V and J ends were trimmed by 4 bases and 8 bases, with 14 bases remaining between them. The germline V gene has CDR1 SGHVS and CDR2 FNYEAQ. CDR3 length: 14 residues. CDR3 in DNA: TGTGCCAGCAGCTCGCGACGGATGAGGGAAAAACTGTTTTTT. As protein: CASSSRRMREKLFF.

This clonotype was seen only a few times. V is TRBV6-1 and J is TRBJ1-5; 7 positions match TRBD1. The CDR3 contains 17 residues. The V gene end was trimmed by 4 bases and the J gene end by 0 bases; junction bases not matched to a gene: 9. CDR1 is MNHNS, CDR2 SASEGT, per germline. The CDR3 here is CASSVGTATYSNQPQHF. CDR3 nucleotide sequence: TGTGCCAGCAGTGTAGGGACAGCAACTTATAGCAATCAGCCCCAGCATTTT.

This clonotype was seen at least ten times. The chain employs TRBV2 and TRBJ2-7; weak D call: TRBD1 (5 bases). The CDR3 covers 15 residues. CDR1 and CDR2 from the germline V gene are SNHLY and FYNNEI. The V and J ends lost 5 bases and 0 bases respectively, with 14 bases between them. The CDR3 bases are TGTGCCAGCAGTTCTCTCGACGACAGCTCCTACGAGCAGTACTTC. Translation gives CASSSLDDSSYEQYF. Complete variable domain (other parts from reference TRBV2 and TRBJ2-7): EPEVTQTPSHQVTQMGQEVILRCVPISNHLYFYWYRQILGQKVEFLVSFYNNEISEKSEIFDDQFSVERPDGSNFTLKIRSTKLEDSAMYFCASSSLDDSSYEQYFGPGTRLTVT.

This clonotype was seen a single time. The chain couples TRBV12-3 or TRBV12-4 to TRBJ1-2; a weak D match, TRBD1 (5 bases). This CDR3 has 13 amino acids. Trimming removed 0 bases from V and 7 bases from J, with 9 bases in between. Written as DNA, the CDR3 is TGTGCCAGCAGTTTAGCGCAGGGACGTGGCTACACCTTC. Protein sequence: CASSLAQGRGYTF.

This clonotype was recorded many times. The V and J genes are TRBV11-3 and TRBJ1-2; 7 bases agree with TRBD1. The CDR3 has 16 amino acids. V shed 4 bases, J shed 3 bases, and the junction held 11 bases outside the gene matches. Per the germline V gene, CDR1 is SGHNT and CDR2 is YENEEA. The CDR3 spells CASSSRRQGEDYGYTF. The CDR3 bases are TGTGCCAGCAGCTCTAGACGACAGGGTGAAGACTATGGCTACACCTTC. The full variable domain, in which reference TRBV11-3 and TRBJ1-2 provide the parts outside the CDR3, is EAGVVQSPRYKIIEKKQPVAFWCNPISGHNTLYWYLQNLGQGPELLIRYENEEAVDDSQLPKDRFSAERLKGVDSTLKIQPAELGDSAVYLCASSSRRQGEDYGYTFGSGTRLTVV.

Many counts were recorded for this clonotype. The CDR3 loop reads CSAASPSYEQYF. The CDR3 region has the DNA TGCAGTGCTGCTAGCCCCTCCTACGAGCAGTACTTC. V gene TRBV20-1 combines with J gene TRBJ2-7, with a weak D call TRBD2 (5 bases). The CDR3 runs 12 residues. From germline, CDR1 is DFQATT and CDR2 SNEGSKA (reference sequence). The germline V and J ends were trimmed by 5 bases and 0 bases, with 8 bases remaining between them.

This clonotype was counted a few times. The V and J genes are TRBV20-1 and TRBJ1-4, with no clear D. This CDR3 contains 14 residues. The germline V gene encodes CDR1 DFQATT and CDR2 SNEGSKA (reference sequence). The germline V and J ends were trimmed by 1 base and 0 bases, with 6 bases remaining between them. CDR3 DNA: TGCAGTGCTAGAGGGGCCCCAACTAATGAAAAACTGTTTTTT. This codes for CSARGAPTNEKLFF.